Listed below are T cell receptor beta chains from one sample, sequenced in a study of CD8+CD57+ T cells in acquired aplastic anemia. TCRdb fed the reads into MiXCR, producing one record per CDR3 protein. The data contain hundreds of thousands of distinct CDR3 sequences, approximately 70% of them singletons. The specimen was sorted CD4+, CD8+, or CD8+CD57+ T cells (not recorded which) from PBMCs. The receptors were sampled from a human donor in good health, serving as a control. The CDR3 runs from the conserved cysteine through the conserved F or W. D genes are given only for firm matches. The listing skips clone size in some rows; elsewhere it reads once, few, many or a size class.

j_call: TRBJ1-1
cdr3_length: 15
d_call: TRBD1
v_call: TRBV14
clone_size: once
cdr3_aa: CASSQVGTANTEAFF
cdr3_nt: TGTGCCAGCAGCCAAGTTGGGACAGCGAACACTGAAGCTTTCTTT

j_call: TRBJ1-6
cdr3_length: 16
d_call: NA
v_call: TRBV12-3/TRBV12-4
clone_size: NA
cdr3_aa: CASSHLVGSYNSPLHF
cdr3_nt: TGTGCCAGCAGCCATTTGGTTGGCTCCTATAATTCACCCCTCCACTTT

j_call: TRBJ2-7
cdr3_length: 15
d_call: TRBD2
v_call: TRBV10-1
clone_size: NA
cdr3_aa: CASNPSGKGTDEQYF
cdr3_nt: TGCGCCAGCAACCCTAGCGGGAAGGGCACAGACGAGCAGTATTTC

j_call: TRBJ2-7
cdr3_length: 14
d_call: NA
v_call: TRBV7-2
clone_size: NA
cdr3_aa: CASSLEPGGSEQYF
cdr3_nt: TGTGCCAGCAGCTTAGAGCCGGGGGGCAGCGAGCAGTACTTC

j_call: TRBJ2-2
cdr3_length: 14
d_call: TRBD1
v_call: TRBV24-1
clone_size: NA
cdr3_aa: CASSEDRGAGEVFF
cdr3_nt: TGTGCCAGCAGTGAAGACAGGGGGGCGGGGGAGGTGTTTTTT

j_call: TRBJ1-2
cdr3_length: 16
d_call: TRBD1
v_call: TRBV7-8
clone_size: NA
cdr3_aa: CASSPTGGINVYGYTF
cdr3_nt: TGTGCCAGCAGCCCTACAGGGGGCATAAACGTCTATGGCTACACCTTC

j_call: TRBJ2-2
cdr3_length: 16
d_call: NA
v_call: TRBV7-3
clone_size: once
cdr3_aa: CATSRDQVAYTGTLFF
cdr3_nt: TGTGCCACCAGCAGAGATCAGGTGGCGTACACCGGGACCCTGTTTTTT

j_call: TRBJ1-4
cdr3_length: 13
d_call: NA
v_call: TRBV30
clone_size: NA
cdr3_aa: CAWNEGLNEKLFF
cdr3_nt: TGTGCCTGGAATGAGGGGCTTAATGAAAAACTGTTTTTT

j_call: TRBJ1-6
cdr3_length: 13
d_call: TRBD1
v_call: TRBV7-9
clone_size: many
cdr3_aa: CASSFGDRGVLHF
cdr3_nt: TGTGCCAGCAGCTTCGGGGACAGGGGGGTCCTCCACTTT

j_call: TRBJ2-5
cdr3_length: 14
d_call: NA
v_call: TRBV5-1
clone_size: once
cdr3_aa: CASSRNRTQETQYF
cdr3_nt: TGTGCCAGCAGCCGAAACAGGACACAAGAGACCCAGTACTTC

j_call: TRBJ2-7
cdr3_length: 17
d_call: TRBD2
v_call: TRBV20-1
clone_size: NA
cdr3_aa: CSASPRLAGASTGEQYF
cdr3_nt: TGCAGTGCTAGCCCCAGACTAGCGGGGGCGTCCACCGGGGAGCAGTACTTC

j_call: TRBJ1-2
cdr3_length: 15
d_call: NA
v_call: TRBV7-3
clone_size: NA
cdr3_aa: CASSRGEDRSLGYTF
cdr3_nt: TGTGCCAGCAGCCGCGGGGAGGATCGCTCGCTTGGCTACACCTTC

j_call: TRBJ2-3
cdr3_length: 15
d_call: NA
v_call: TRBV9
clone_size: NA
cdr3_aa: CASSVAEGGAATQYF
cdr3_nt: TGTGCCAGCAGCGTAGCAGAGGGGGGGGCTGCTACGCAGTATTTT

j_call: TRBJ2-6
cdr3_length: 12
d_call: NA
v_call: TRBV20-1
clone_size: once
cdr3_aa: CSASRGQGVLTF
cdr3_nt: TGCAGTGCTAGTCGTGGGCAGGGGGTCCTGACTTTC

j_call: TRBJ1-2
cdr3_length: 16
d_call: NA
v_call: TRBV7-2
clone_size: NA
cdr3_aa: CASSSDRNYGYTVYTF
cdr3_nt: TGTGCCAGCAGCTCCGACAGAAACTATGGCTACACCGTCTACACCTTC

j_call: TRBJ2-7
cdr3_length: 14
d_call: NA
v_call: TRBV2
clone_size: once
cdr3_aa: CASSLARGGYEVPF
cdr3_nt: TGTGCCAGCAGTTTAGCGCGTGGAGGCTACGAGGTGCCCTTC

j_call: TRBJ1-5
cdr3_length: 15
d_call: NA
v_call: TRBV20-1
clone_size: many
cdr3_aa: CSAAGTSYSNQPQHF
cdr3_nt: TGCAGTGCAGCCGGGACGTCATATAGCAATCAGCCCCAGCATTTT

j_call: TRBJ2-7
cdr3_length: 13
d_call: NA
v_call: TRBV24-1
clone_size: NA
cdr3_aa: CATSAALTETQYF
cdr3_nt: TGTGCCACCAGCGCGGCTCTCACGGAGACCCAGTACTTT

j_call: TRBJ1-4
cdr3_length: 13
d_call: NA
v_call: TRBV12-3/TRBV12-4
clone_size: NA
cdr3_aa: CASSGREGEKLFF
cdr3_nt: TGTGCCAGCAGCGGCAGGGAAGGGGAAAAACTGTTTTTT

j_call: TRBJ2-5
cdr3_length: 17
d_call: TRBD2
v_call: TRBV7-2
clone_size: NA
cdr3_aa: CASSWRGGAHTQATQYF
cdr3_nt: TGTGCCAGCAGCTGGCGGGGGGGGGCGCACACTCAAGCGACCCAGTACTTC

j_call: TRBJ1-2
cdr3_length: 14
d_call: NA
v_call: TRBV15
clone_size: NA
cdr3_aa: CATSAERADCGYTF
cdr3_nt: TGTGCCACCAGCGCCGAGAGGGCGGACTGTGGCTACACCTTC

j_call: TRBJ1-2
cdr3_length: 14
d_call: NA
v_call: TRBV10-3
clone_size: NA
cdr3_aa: CAISEPDRICGYTF
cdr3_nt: TGTGCCATCAGCGAACCCGACAGGATATGTGGCTACACCTTC

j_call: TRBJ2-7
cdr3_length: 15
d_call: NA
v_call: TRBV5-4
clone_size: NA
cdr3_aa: CASSLAVALSYEQYF
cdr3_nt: TGTGCCAGCAGCTTGGCCGTAGCTCTCTCCTACGAGCAGTACTTC

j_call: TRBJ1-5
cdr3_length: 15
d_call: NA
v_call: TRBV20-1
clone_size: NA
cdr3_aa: CSANPQGFSNQPQHF
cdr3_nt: TGCAGTGCTAACCCTCAGGGGTTTAGCAATCAGCCCCAGCATTTT

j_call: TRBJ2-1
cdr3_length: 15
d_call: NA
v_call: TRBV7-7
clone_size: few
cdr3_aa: CASSLSAGRGNEQFF
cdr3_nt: TGTGCTAGCAGCTTAAGCGCAGGCAGGGGCAATGAGCAGTTCTTC

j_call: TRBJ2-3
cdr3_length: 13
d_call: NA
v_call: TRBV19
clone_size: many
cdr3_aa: CASSWERTDTQYF
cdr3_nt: TGTGCCAGTAGTTGGGAGAGGACAGATACGCAGTATTTT

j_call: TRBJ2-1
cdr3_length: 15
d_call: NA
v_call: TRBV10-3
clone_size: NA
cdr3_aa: CAISDGLNAYNEQFF
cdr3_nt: TGTGCCATCAGCGACGGCTTAAACGCCTACAATGAGCAGTTCTTC

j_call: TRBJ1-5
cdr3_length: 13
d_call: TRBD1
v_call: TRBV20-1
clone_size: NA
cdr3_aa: CSARTGQGQPQHF
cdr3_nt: TGCAGTGCCCGGACAGGGCAAGGTCAGCCCCAGCATTTT

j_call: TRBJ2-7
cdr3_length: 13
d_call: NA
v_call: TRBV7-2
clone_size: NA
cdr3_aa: CASSLSALAEQYF
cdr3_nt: TGTGCCAGCAGCTTATCTGCCCTGGCCGAGCAGTACTTC

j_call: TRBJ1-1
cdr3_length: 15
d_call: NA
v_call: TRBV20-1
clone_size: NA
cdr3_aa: CSAPREDKLNTEAFF
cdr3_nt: TGCAGTGCTCCTCGAGAAGACAAACTGAACACTGAAGCTTTCTTT

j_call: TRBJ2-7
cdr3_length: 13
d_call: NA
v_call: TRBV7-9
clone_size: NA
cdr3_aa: CASSQGVSYEQYF
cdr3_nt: TGTGCCAGCAGCCAAGGGGTTTCCTACGAGCAGTACTTC

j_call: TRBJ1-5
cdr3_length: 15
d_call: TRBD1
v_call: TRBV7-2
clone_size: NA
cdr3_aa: CASSWRQGGSQPQHF
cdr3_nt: TGTGCCAGCAGCTGGAGACAGGGAGGTAGTCAGCCCCAGCATTTT

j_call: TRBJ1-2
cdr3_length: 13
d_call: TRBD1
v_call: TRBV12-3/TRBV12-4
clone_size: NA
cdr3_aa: CASSRQGPCGYTF
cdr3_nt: TGTGCCAGCAGCCGACAGGGACCGTGTGGCTACACCTTC

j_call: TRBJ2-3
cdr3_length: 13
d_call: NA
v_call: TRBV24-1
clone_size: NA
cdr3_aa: CATSDFPQDTQYF
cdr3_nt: TGTGCCACCAGTGATTTTCCGCAAGATACGCAGTATTTT

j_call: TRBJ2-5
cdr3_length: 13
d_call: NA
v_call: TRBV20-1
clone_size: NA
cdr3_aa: CSARGRQAETQYF
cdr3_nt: TGCAGTGCTAGAGGGCGACAGGCCGAGACCCAGTACTTC

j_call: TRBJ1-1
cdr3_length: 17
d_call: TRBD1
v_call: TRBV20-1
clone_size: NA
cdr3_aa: CSIIGGSGGQGGTEAFF
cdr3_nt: TGCAGTATTATCGGCGGCTCGGGCGGACAGGGAGGGACTGAAGCTTTCTTT

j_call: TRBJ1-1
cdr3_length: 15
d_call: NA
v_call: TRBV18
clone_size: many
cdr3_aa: CASSPPSLWSTEAFF
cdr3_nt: TGTGCCAGCTCACCCCCATCACTGTGGAGCACTGAAGCTTTCTTT

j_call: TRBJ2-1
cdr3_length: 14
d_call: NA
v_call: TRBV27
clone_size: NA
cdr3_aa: CASSFQSTDNEQFF
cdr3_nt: TGTGCCAGCAGTTTCCAATCGACAGACAATGAGCAGTTCTTC

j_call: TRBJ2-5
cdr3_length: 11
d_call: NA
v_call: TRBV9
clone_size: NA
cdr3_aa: CASSLRGSQYF
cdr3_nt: TGTGCCAGCAGCTTAAGGGGCTCCCAGTACTTC

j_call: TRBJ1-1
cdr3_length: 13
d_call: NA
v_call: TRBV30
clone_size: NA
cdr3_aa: CAWSIRGNTEAFF
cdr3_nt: TGTGCCTGGAGCATCCGGGGGAACACTGAAGCTTTCTTT

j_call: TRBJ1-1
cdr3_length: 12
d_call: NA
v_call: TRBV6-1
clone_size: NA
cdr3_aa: CACSGKGVRAFF
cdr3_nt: TGTGCCTGCAGTGGAAAGGGAGTAAGAGCTTTCTTT

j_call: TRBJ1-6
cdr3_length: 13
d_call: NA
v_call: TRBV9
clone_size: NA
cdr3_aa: CASSVSGLVYQQF
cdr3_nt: TGTGCCAGCAGCGTGTCGGGACTAGTCTACCAGCAGTTT

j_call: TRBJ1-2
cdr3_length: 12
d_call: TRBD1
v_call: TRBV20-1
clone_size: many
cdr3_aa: CSAMGQGGGYTF
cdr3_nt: TGCAGTGCTATGGGACAGGGAGGCGGCTACACCTTC

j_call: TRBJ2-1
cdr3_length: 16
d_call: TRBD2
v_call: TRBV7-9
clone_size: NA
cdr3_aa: CASSTIAGGMYNEQFF
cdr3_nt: TGTGCCAGCAGTACTATCGCGGGGGGGATGTACAATGAGCAGTTCTTC

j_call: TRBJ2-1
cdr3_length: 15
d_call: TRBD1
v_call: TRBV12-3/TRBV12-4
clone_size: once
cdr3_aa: CASSQGQPTSNASFF
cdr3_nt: TGTGCCAGCAGCCAGGGACAGCCTACGAGCAATGCTTCGTTCTTC

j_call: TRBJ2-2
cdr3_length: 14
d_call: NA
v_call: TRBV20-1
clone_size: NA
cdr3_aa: CSASSRGSNGELFF
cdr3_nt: TGCAGTGCTAGTTCCAGGGGAAGCAACGGGGAGCTGTTTTTT

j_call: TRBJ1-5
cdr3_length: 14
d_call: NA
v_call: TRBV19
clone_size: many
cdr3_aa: CASSMLGTDQPQHF
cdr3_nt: TGTGCCAGTAGTATGCTAGGGACGGATCAGCCCCAGCATTTT

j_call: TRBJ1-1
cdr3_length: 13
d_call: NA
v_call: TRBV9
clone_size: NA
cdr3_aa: CASSPNLGNQAFF
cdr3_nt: TGTGCCAGCAGCCCAAACCTGGGTAATCAGGCTTTCTTT

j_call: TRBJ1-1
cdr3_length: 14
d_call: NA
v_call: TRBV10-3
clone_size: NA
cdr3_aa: CASSAGGARTEAFF
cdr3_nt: TGTGCCAGCAGCGCGGGGGGGGCGCGCACTGAAGCTTTCTTT

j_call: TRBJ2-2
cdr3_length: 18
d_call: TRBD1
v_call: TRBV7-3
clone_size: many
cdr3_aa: CASSIRIGGQGGTGELFF
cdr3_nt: TGTGCCAGCAGCATAAGGATCGGGGGACAGGGGGGCACCGGGGAGCTGTTTTTT

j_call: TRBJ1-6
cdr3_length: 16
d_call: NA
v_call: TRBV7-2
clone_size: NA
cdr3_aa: CASSHGGRPTNPPLHF
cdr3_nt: TGTGCCAGCAGCCACGGCGGGAGACCAACTAATCCACCCCTCCACTTT

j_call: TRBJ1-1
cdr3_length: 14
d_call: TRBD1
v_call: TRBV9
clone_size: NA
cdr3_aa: CASSSGQGASNQPF
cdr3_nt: TGTGCCAGCAGCTCAGGACAGGGGGCAAGCAATCAGCCCTTT

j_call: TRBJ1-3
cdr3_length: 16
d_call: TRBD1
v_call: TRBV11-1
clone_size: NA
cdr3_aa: CASSFGQGSSGNTIYF
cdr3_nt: TGTGCCAGCAGCTTCGGACAGGGGTCGAGTGGAAACACCATATATTTT

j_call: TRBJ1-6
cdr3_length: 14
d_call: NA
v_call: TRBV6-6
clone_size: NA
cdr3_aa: CASRAEGAHSPLHF
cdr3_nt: TGTGCCAGCAGGGCTGAAGGGGCTCATTCACCCCTCCACTTT

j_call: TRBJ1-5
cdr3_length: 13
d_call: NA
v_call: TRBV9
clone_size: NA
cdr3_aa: CASSVVGGRPYGF
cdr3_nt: TGTGCCAGCAGCGTAGTGGGAGGGAGGCCCTATGGCTTT

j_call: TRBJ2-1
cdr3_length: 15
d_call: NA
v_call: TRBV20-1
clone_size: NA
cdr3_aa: CSAYSRLYEHNEQFF
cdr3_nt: TGCAGTGCCTACAGCCGGCTCTACGAGCACAATGAGCAGTTCTTC

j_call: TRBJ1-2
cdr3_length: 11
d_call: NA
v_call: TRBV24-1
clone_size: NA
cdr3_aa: CATSDRYGYTF
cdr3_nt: TGTGCCACCAGTGACCGTTATGGCTACACCTTC

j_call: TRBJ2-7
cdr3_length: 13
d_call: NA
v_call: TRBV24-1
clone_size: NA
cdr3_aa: CATSEGPRDEQYF
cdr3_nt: TGTGCCACCAGTGAAGGTCCGAGGGACGAGCAGTACTTC

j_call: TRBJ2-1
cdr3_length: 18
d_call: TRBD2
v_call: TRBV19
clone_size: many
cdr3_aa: CASSSWAVLAGGNNAQFF
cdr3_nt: TGTGCCAGTAGTTCCTGGGCGGTTCTAGCGGGGGGGAACAATGCGCAGTTCTTC